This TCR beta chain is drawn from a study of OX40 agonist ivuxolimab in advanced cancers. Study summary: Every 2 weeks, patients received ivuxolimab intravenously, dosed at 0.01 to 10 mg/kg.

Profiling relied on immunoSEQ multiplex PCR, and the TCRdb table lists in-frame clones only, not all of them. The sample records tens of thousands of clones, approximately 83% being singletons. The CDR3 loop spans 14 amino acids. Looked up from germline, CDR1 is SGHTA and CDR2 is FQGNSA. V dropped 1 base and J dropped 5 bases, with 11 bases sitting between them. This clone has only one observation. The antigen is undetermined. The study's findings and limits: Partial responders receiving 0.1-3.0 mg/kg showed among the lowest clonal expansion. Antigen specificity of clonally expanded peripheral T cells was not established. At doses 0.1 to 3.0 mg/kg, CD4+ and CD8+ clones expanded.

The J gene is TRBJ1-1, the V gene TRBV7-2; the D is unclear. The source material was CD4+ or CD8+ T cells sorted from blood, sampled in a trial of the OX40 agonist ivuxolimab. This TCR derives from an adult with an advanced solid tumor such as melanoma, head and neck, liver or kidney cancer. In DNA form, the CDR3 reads TGTGCCAGCAGCTTAGTCCCTGGAGGTACTGAAGCTTTCTTT. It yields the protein CASSLVPGGTEAFF.